Presented here are 27 T cell receptor beta chains from one specimen sequenced in a study of blood T cell repertoires in COVID-19. Sequencing was performed with immunoSEQ multiplex PCR; in TCRdb, only in-frame clones are kept and a portion is missing. The sample has roughly 430,000 clones; around nine tenths are singletons. The material sequenced was PBMCs or T cells enriched from blood (not recorded which). These receptors came from a woman younger than 30 who had been exposed to COVID-19.

The gene calls are TRBV21-1 and TRBJ2-7; the tabulated D call, TRBD2, remains unverified against the DNA. TRBV21-1 is shown as a pseudogene. This CDR3 has 13 residues. The CDR3 region has the DNA TGTGCCAGCAGCAAAGGTCGGGAAGACGAGCAGTACTTC. Protein: CASSKGREDEQYF.

The sample holds one count of this clone. The chain carries TRBV5-1 and TRBJ1-1; D is uncertain. This CDR3 contains 15 residues. V was cut by 7 bases and J by 0 bases, with 16 bases left in between. CDR1 and CDR2 (germline): SGHRS, YFSETQ. This CDR3 reads CASLSGGGMNTEAFF. For the CDR3, the DNA is TGCGCCAGCCTTTCGGGAGGTGGGATGAACACTGAAGCTTTCTTT.

The rearrangement joins TRBV4-3 to TRBJ2-1; D might be TRBD2 (5 bases). Per the germline V gene, CDR1 is LGHNA and CDR2 is YSLEER. This CDR3 spans 13 amino acids. V gave up 4 bases and J gave up 12 bases, with 16 bases separating them. In DNA, the CDR3 is TGCGCCAGCAGCCCCGAGGGTGGTTTTGGGCAGTTCTTC. Its protein product is CASSPEGGFGQFF.

Written as DNA, the CDR3 is TGTGCCAGCAGACCAAGGACTAGCGGGAGAGGAACAGATACGCAGTATTTT. It yields the protein CASRPRTSGRGTDTQYF. The rearrangement links TRBV7-8 to TRBJ2-3; TRBD2 aligns across 13 bases. The CDR3 totals 17 residues. The V gene end was trimmed by 6 bases and the J gene end by 3 bases; junction bases not matched to a gene: 9. Germline assignment: CDR1 SGHVS and CDR2 FQNEAQ.

The CDR3 DNA reads as TGTGCCAGCAGCTTGGGCTCCTTAAGAGGGTTTATTTCACCCCTCCACTTT. The encoded protein is CASSLGSLRGFISPLHF. V gene TRBV7-2 combines with J gene TRBJ1-6; D unresolved. CDR3 length: 17 residues. The ends were cut back, 3 bases at V and 9 bases at J, with 21 bases in the middle. Germline lookup yields CDR1 SGHTA and CDR2 FQGNSA.

The J gene is TRBJ1-1, the V gene TRBV19, with a weak D call TRBD1 (6 bases). The ends were cut back, 5 bases at V and 5 bases at J, with 12 bases in the middle. The CDR3 consists of 13 residues. Germline-derived CDR1 and CDR2 are LNHDA and SQIVND (reference sequence). The CDR3: CASSDRRRTEAFF. The CDR3 DNA follows: TGTGCCAGTAGTGACAGGAGGAGAACTGAAGCTTTCTTT.

The chain has TRBV7-3 and TRBJ2-3; D is perhaps TRBD1 (6 bases). Trimming pared 5 bases from V and 2 bases from J, leaving 8 bases between. The CDR3 is 13 residues long. Germline CDR1 and CDR2: SGHTA and FQGTGA. CDR3 sequence: CASSRDITDTQYF. In DNA form, the CDR3 reads TGTGCCAGCAGCCGGGACATCACAGATACGCAGTATTTT.

The chain employs TRBV7-9 and TRBJ2-2; 9 bases are shared with TRBD2. Looked up from germline, CDR1 is SEHNR and CDR2 is FQNEAQ (reference sequence). J gave up 4 bases and V 4 bases, and 10 bases lay outside the gene matches. The CDR3 totals 17 residues. As DNA, the CDR3 is TGTGCCAGCAGCTACGGCCTAGCGGGAACATCCACCGGGGAGCTGTTTTTT. It specifies CASSYGLAGTSTGELFF.

The chain couples TRBV5-4 to TRBJ1-1; D possibly corresponds to TRBD1 (6 bases). CDR3 length: 14 amino acids. Deletions cut 4 bases from V and 1 base from J, with 11 bases between. Germline V lookup: CDR1 SGHNT, CDR2 YYREEE (reference sequence). CDR3 in DNA: TGTGCCAGCAGCCCGGACAGCCAGAACACTGAAGCTTTCTTT. Amino acid sequence: CASSPDSQNTEAFF.

This chain connects TRBV28 to TRBJ2-3; tentative D call: TRBD2 (6 bases). The CDR3 extends over 14 amino acids. Trimming left V 6 bases short and J 3 bases short, with 13 bases between. Germline V gene lookup returns CDR1 MDHEN and CDR2 SYDVKM. CDR3: CASRGTEVTDTQYF. Here the CDR3 DNA reads TGTGCCAGCAGGGGGACTGAAGTTACAGATACGCAGTATTTT.

The chain combines TRBV5-1 with TRBJ2-1; the D is unclear. Between the trimmed V and J ends, which lost 5 bases and 5 bases, there was a span of 5 bases. Germline CDR1 reads SGHRS; CDR2 reads YFSETQ. The CDR3 runs 11 residues. The CDR3 nucleotides are TGCGCCAGCAGGGTAGACAATGAGCAGTTCTTC. Protein product: CASRVDNEQFF.

The count of this clone is one. This sequence joins TRBV28 and TRBJ2-3; perhaps TRBD2 as D (5 bases). This CDR3 is 17 amino acids long. Germline CDR1 reads MDHEN; CDR2 reads SYDVKM. V was clipped by 3 bases and J by 1 base, with 17 bases between them. This chain's CDR3 is CASSFSAFEGGTDTQYF. CDR3 in DNA: TGTGCCAGCAGTTTTAGCGCGTTCGAGGGCGGCACAGATACGCAGTATTTT.

The chain links TRBV5-1 to TRBJ2-7, with a tentative D call TRBD2 (6 bases). The CDR3 runs 15 residues. V was trimmed by 1 base and J by 6 bases, leaving 17 bases between them. CDR1 is SGHRS, CDR2 YFSETQ, per germline. DNA of the CDR3: TGCGCCAGCAGCTTGCCCAGGGCCCAGGAGGGCGAGCAGTACTTC. Its protein is CASSLPRAQEGEQYF.

This chain joins TRBV19 and TRBJ1-4; 8 nucleotides agree with TRBD1. J lost 7 bases, V lost 6 bases, and 7 bases had no gene match. Germline V gene lookup returns CDR1 LNHDA and CDR2 SQIVND (reference sequence). This CDR3 has 14 amino acids. The CDR3 loop reads CASRTDRDGEKLFF. The CDR3 DNA reads as TGTGCCAGTAGGACGGACAGGGATGGTGAAAAACTGTTTTTT.

The gene calls are TRBV24-1 and TRBJ1-5, with D tentatively TRBD1 (6 bases). This CDR3 contains 14 residues. The V end lost 4 bases, the J end lost 5 bases, and 11 bases lay between the germline ends. Germline CDR1 and CDR2: KGHDR and SFDVKD. The CDR3 loop is CATSDWTVDQPQHF. In DNA form, the CDR3 reads TGTGCCACCAGTGACTGGACAGTTGATCAGCCCCAGCATTTT.

This chain connects TRBV5-1 to TRBJ2-7; 15 nucleotides agree with TRBD2. CDR3 length: 14 residues. The junction had 6 bases not matched to a gene; V was cut back by 4 bases and J by 10 bases. Germline CDR1 is SGHRS and CDR2 is YFSETQ. CDR3 loop: CASSVGLAGGPQYF. The CDR3 coding sequence is TGCGCCAGCAGCGTCGGACTAGCGGGAGGGCCCCAGTACTTC.

The chain recombines TRBV13 with TRBJ1-2; a weak D match, TRBD1 (6 bases). Germline CDR1 PRHDT, CDR2 FYEKMQ (reference sequence). The V end lost 0 bases, the J end lost 2 bases, and 13 bases lay between the germline ends. This CDR3 region has 16 residues. This chain's CDR3 is CASSLGRGATNYGYTF. CDR3 nucleotides: TGTGCCAGCAGCTTAGGTCGGGGGGCTACCAACTATGGCTACACCTTC.

The chain's CDR3 is CATSDSSNEKLFF. As DNA, the CDR3 is TGTGCCACCAGTGATTCCAGTAATGAAAAACTGTTTTTT. V is TRBV24-1 and J is TRBJ1-4; the D is unclear. Germline V gives CDR1 KGHDR, CDR2 SFDVKD. The ends were cut back, 2 bases at V and 4 bases at J, with 4 bases in the middle. The CDR3 is 13 residues long.

This rearrangement joins TRBV2 to TRBJ2-7; possible D gene TRBD1, 5 bases. The germline V gene encodes CDR1 SNHLY and CDR2 FYNNEI. V shed 2 bases and J shed 0 bases, with 14 bases lying between them. The CDR3 runs 16 residues. CDR3 protein: CASSEFVSRDSYEQYF. CDR3 nucleotides: TGTGCCAGCAGTGAATTTGTGAGCAGGGACTCCTACGAGCAGTACTTC.

The chain links TRBV4-3 to TRBJ2-7, with TRBD1 matching 7 bases. The CDR3 extends over 16 amino acids. Germline values: CDR1 LGHNA, CDR2 YSLEER. J lost 8 bases, V lost 3 bases, and 16 bases had no gene match. The CDR3 DNA reads TGCGCCAGCAGCCAGGACTTGGACAGGCCCTCCCCCAAGCAGTACTTC. It codes for CASSQDLDRPSPKQYF.

The rearrangement joins TRBV29-1 to TRBJ1-3; D may be TRBD1 (6 bases). Per germline, CDR1 SQVTM and CDR2 ANQGSEA. The CDR3 sequence is 12 residues long. V was shortened by 7 bases and J by 2 bases, with 9 bases between the two germline ends. CDR3 in DNA: TGCAGCGCAAAGGGGGCTGGAAACACCATATATTTT. Translation: CSAKGAGNTIYF.

The chain recombines TRBV15 with TRBJ2-7, with D maybe TRBD2 (6 bases). This CDR3 has 14 residues. Trimming removed 2 bases from V and 3 bases from J, with 11 bases in between. CDR1 LNHNV and CDR2 YYDKDF come from the germline V gene (reference sequence). For the CDR3, the DNA is TGTGCCACCAGCAGACACGGGAGAGGCTACGAGCAGTACTTC. Amino acids: CATSRHGRGYEQYF.

V is TRBV4-2 and J is TRBJ1-2; perhaps TRBD1 as D (5 bases). Germline CDR1 is LGHNA and CDR2 is YNFKEQ. V was trimmed by 7 bases and J by 0 bases, leaving 9 bases between them. The CDR3 totals 13 residues. The CDR3 sequence is CASMGGPNYGYTF. The CDR3 region has the DNA TGTGCCAGCATGGGGGGTCCTAACTATGGCTACACCTTC.

The chain recombines TRBV5-1 with TRBJ2-1, with 8 bases fitting TRBD1. The CDR3 extends over 15 amino acids. Germline loops: CDR1 SGHRS, CDR2 YFSETQ. With V trimmed by 3 bases and J by 8 bases, 10 bases remained unmatched. In DNA, the CDR3 is TGCGCCAGCAGCTCGACAGGGGCTACCACTGATGAGCAGTTCTTC. It yields the protein CASSSTGATTDEQFF.

This chain joins TRBV28 and TRBJ1-1, with D uncertain. The ends were cut back, 7 bases at V and 3 bases at J, with 15 bases in the middle. CDR3 length equals 14 residues. Germline V lookup: CDR1 MDHEN, CDR2 SYDVKM. The CDR3 coding sequence is TGTGCCAGCACCCTCGAGGAGGTTGACACTGAAGCTTTCTTT. Residues: CASTLEEVDTEAFF.

V usage is TRBV29-1 and J usage is TRBJ2-7; 11 bases line up with TRBD2. The CDR3 spans 14 residues. V shed 4 bases and J 3 bases; nucleotides not matched to a gene: 5. In germline, CDR1 is SQVTM, CDR2 ANQGSEA. CDR3: CSVVPGTSGYEQYF. The CDR3 region has the DNA TGCAGCGTTGTCCCAGGGACTAGCGGCTACGAGCAGTACTTC.

The CDR3 nucleotides read TGCGCCAGCAGCTTGGAGGACATCTCTGGGGAGCAGTACTTC. Translated, it gives CASSLEDISGEQYF. The chain is built from TRBV5-1 and TRBJ2-7; tentatively, D is TRBD1 (5 bases). The germline V gene has CDR1 SGHRS and CDR2 YFSETQ. This CDR3 is 14 amino acids long. The germline V and J ends were trimmed by 0 bases and 7 bases, with 14 bases remaining between them. Variable domain in full (rest from reference TRBV5-1 and TRBJ2-7): KAGVTQTPRYLIKTRGQQVTLSCSPISGHRSVSWYQQTPGQGLQFLFEYFSETQRNKGNFPGRFSGRQFSNSRSEMNVSTLELGDSALYLCASSLEDISGEQYFGPGTRLTVT.